Presented here are 28 T cell receptor beta chains from one specimen sequenced in a study of blood T cell repertoires in COVID-19. Some clones are missing from TCRdb's copy, which holds only in-frame ones; the method was immunoSEQ multiplex PCR. The table records about 140,000 clones, almost 85% of them present only once. What was sequenced was peripheral blood. Every receptor here comes from a man between 45 and 60 years old with acute or convalescent COVID-19.

The gene calls are TRBV29-1 and TRBJ2-2, with D perhaps matching TRBD2 (5 bases). Germline loops: CDR1 SQVTM, CDR2 ANQGSEA. V lost 0 bases, J lost 1 base, and 9 bases lay in between. The CDR3 spans 15 residues. Here the CDR3 DNA reads TGCAGCGTTGAAGAGGTAGCGAGGAACACCGGGGAGCTGTTTTTT. It is translated as CSVEEVARNTGELFF.

J is TRBJ2-7 and V is TRBV11-2; TRBD2 might be the D (6 bases). The germline gives CDR1 SGHAT, CDR2 FQNNGV. V dropped 0 bases and J dropped 6 bases, with 9 bases sitting between them. The CDR3 is 13 amino acids. CDR3 bases: TGTGCCAGCAGCTTAGATCTCGGGGGCGAGCAGTACTTC. Translating gives CASSLDLGGEQYF.

V and J are TRBV14 and TRBJ1-2, with TRBD1 as a possible D gene (5 bases). The V and J ends lost 1 base and 8 bases respectively, with 14 bases between them. This CDR3 spans 14 amino acids. Germline CDR1 and CDR2: SGHDN and FVKESK. The CDR3 DNA reads TGTGCCAGCAGCCAAGCCGGGGGGTTTAGGGGCTACACCTTC. It codes for CASSQAGGFRGYTF.

The V call is TRBV4-1, the J call TRBJ1-6, with TRBD1 matching 7 bases. V lost 6 bases to trimming and J lost 8 bases; unmatched junction nucleotides: 7. Germline CDR1 MGHRA, CDR2 YSYEKL. The CDR3 length is 14 residues. CDR3 protein: CASRWDSSDSPLHF. CDR3 nucleotide sequence: TGCGCCAGCAGATGGGACAGCAGCGATTCACCCCTCCACTTT.

The rearrangement joins TRBV6-4 to TRBJ2-7, with 9 positions matching TRBD1. This CDR3 region has 14 residues. With 6 bases clipped from V and 6 bases from J, the junction kept 9 bases outside the gene matches. Germline V gene data show CDR1 as MRHNA and CDR2 as SNTAGT. Here the CDR3 DNA reads TGTGCCAGCAGCCCCGGACAGGGGCCCTTCGAGCAGTACTTC. Encoded protein: CASSPGQGPFEQYF.

This chain uses TRBV7-9 with TRBJ1-6; TRBD1 is a possible D gene (5 bases). Trimming left V 5 bases short and J 6 bases short, with 11 bases between. The CDR3 sequence is 14 residues long. CDR1 is SEHNR, CDR2 FQNEAQ, per germline (reference sequence). In DNA form, the CDR3 reads TGTGCCAGCAGCGCCCGGACAATTAATTCACCCCTCCACTTT. Amino acid sequence: CASSARTINSPLHF.

The chain is built from TRBV7-3 and TRBJ1-1; 7 positions match TRBD1. Germline V gene lookup returns CDR1 SGHTA and CDR2 FQGTGA. V gave up 4 bases and J gave up 6 bases; unmatched junction bases: 8. This CDR3 is built from 14 residues. DNA of the CDR3: TGTGCCAGCAGCTCATACGACAGGGTCGCTGAAGCTTTCTTT. It specifies CASSSYDRVAEAFF.

V is TRBV9 and J is TRBJ1-2; no reliable D call. The CDR3 length is 13 residues. The germline V gene has CDR1 SGDLS and CDR2 YYNGEE. The germline V and J ends were trimmed by 3 bases and 3 bases, with 9 bases remaining between them. The CDR3 loop is CASSGEVDYGYTF. The DNA for the CDR3 is TGTGCCAGCAGCGGCGAAGTGGACTATGGCTACACCTTC.

The chain recombines TRBV19 with TRBJ1-3; maybe TRBD1 (6 bases). Trimming took off 9 bases at V and 2 bases at J, with 14 bases between the two ends. This CDR3 has 14 residues. Per germline, CDR1 LNHDA and CDR2 SQIVND (reference sequence). CDR3 residues: CASQRGGPGNTIYF. The CDR3 DNA reads as TGTGCCAGCCAAAGAGGGGGACCTGGAAACACCATATATTTT.

The chain carries TRBV10-3 and TRBJ2-3, with 8 bases matching TRBD2. The CDR3 covers 14 residues. Looked up from germline, CDR1 is ENHRY and CDR2 is SYGVKD. J was trimmed by 3 bases and V by 5 bases; bases with no gene match: 4. The CDR3 loop reads CAISSRGGTDTQYF. DNA of the CDR3: TGTGCCATCAGTTCCCGGGGGGGGACAGATACGCAGTATTTT.

The rearrangement links TRBV5-4 to TRBJ2-1, with 9 bases that match TRBD2. The germline V gene encodes CDR1 SGHNT and CDR2 YYREEE (reference sequence). Trimming cost V 1 base and J 6 bases; bases outside gene matches: 5. The CDR3 is made up of 15 amino acids. The CDR3 loop reads CASSLSAGGLNEQFF. The CDR3 region has the DNA TGTGCCAGCAGCTTGTCTGCGGGAGGGCTCAATGAGCAGTTCTTC.

The J gene is TRBJ2-2, the V gene TRBV6-5; 9 bases are shared with TRBD1. In germline, CDR1 is MNHEY, CDR2 SVGAGI. Germline trimming cut 10 bases from V and 5 bases from J; bases unmatched to any gene: 11. The CDR3 has 15 amino acids. The CDR3 loop is CAIKGGQGITGELFF. The DNA for the CDR3 is TGTGCCATCAAAGGGGGACAGGGTATAACCGGGGAGCTGTTTTTT.

The genes are TRBV7-9 and TRBJ1-2, with D possibly TRBD1 on 6 matching bases. Germline values: CDR1 SEHNR, CDR2 FQNEAQ (reference sequence). Between the trimmed V and J ends, which lost 4 bases and 3 bases, there was a span of 18 bases. This CDR3 has 16 residues. The CDR3 nucleotides are TGTGCCAGCAGCTCTTCAGAGGGGGGGAGGTACTATGGCTACACCTTC. Protein product: CASSSSEGGRYYGYTF.

This clone was seen only a few times. J is TRBJ2-7 and V is TRBV9, with TRBD2 matching 7 bases. With V trimmed by 3 bases and J by 0 bases, 6 bases remained unmatched. The CDR3 sequence is 15 residues long. CDR1 and CDR2 (germline): SGDLS, YYNGEE. CDR3 in DNA: TGTGCCAGCAGCGCAGCAGCGGGGCCCTCCTACGAGCAGTACTTC. This codes for CASSAAAGPSYEQYF.

This clone was found once. In DNA form, the CDR3 reads TGTGCCAGCGGAGACAGGGGCGTACTCCATGGCTACACCTTC. It codes for CASGDRGVLHGYTF. The genes are TRBV11-3 and TRBJ1-2, with TRBD1 matching 8 bases. CDR3 length equals 14 residues. CDR1 is SGHNT and CDR2 is YENEEA in the germline V gene. The V gene end was trimmed by 8 bases and the J gene end by 6 bases; junction bases not matched to a gene: 11.

The chain uses TRBV6-5 and TRBJ2-1; no clear D gene. The germline gives CDR1 MNHEY, CDR2 SVGAGI. The CDR3 consists of 11 residues. Trimming removed 7 bases from V and 9 bases from J, with 10 bases in between. The CDR3 DNA reads TGTGCCAGCACCCTTAGCATTGAGCAGTTCTTC. This sequence encodes CASTLSIEQFF.

This clone was picked up a small number of times. The chain has TRBV27 and TRBJ1-2, with 9 bases matching TRBD1. V dropped 1 base and J dropped 4; count of bases not matched to a gene: 4. CDR3 size: 15 residues. Looked up from germline, CDR1 is MNHEY and CDR2 is SMNVEV (reference sequence). DNA for the CDR3: TGTGCCAGCAGTTTATGGACAGGGGACCCCTATGGCTACACCTTC. Residues: CASSLWTGDPYGYTF.

The chain recombines TRBV20-1 with TRBJ2-7; 8 bases fit TRBD2. The V gene's germline CDR1 is DFQATT and CDR2 SNEGSKA (reference sequence). The CDR3 is 14 amino acids. Unmatched junction bases numbered 8, after V lost 6 bases and J lost 1 base. In DNA, the CDR3 is TGCAGTGCCAGTAGCGGGATGATGTCCTACGAGCAGTACTTC. Residues: CSASSGMMSYEQYF.

CDR3 residues: CASSLEAGLTNEKLFF. CDR3 DNA: TGTGCCAGCAGCTTAGAGGCAGGGTTAACTAATGAAAAACTGTTTTTT. The gene calls are TRBV7-2 and TRBJ1-4; tentatively, D is TRBD1 (5 bases). The CDR3 is 16 amino acids. V was clipped by 1 base and J by 1 base, with 10 bases between them. Per germline, CDR1 SGHTA and CDR2 FQGNSA.

The CDR3 nucleotides read TGTGCCAGCAGCCAACTGGCGGGAGCAAGGGAGCAGTACTTC. Its protein product is CASSQLAGAREQYF. The J gene is TRBJ2-7, the V gene TRBV3-1 (or the pseudogene TRBV3-2); TRBD2 aligns across 7 bases. The V gene's germline CDR1 is LGHDT and CDR2 YNNKEL (reference sequence). CDR3 size: 14 residues. With V trimmed by 2 bases and J by 7 bases, 8 bases remained unmatched.

The chain recombines TRBV4-1 with TRBJ2-7, with 12 bases that match TRBD1. V shed 4 bases and J 4 bases; nucleotides not matched to a gene: 5. The CDR3 sequence is 15 residues long. Germline assignment: CDR1 MGHRA and CDR2 YSYEKL. The CDR3 sequence is CASSLGTGGIYEQYF. DNA for the CDR3: TGCGCCAGCAGCCTTGGGACAGGGGGCATTTACGAGCAGTACTTC.

This clone has only one observation. The chain carries TRBV13 and TRBJ2-5; D might be TRBD1 (5 bases). V dropped 4 bases and J dropped 2 bases, with 11 bases sitting between them. The CDR3 extends over 14 amino acids. Germline CDR1 is PRHDT and CDR2 is FYEKMQ (reference sequence). As DNA, the CDR3 is TGTGCCAGCAGCTACGGACAAGCGCAAGAGACCCAGTACTTC. Translation gives CASSYGQAQETQYF. The complete variable domain, with remaining parts taken from reference TRBV13 and TRBJ2-5, reads AAGVIQSPRHLIKEKRETATLKCYPIPRHDTVYWYQQGPGQDPQFLISFYEKMQSDKGSIPDRFSAQQFSDYHSELNMSSLELGDSALYFCASSYGQAQETQYFGPGTRLLVL.

The rearrangement uses TRBV27 and TRBJ1-5, with 9 bases aligning to TRBD1. This CDR3 spans 18 amino acids. V was clipped by 8 bases and J by 2 bases; unmatched bases: 16. CDR1 is MNHEY, CDR2 SMNVEV, per germline (reference sequence). Here the CDR3 reads CASARAGTGSLGNQPQHF. The CDR3 DNA sequence: TGTGCCAGCGCCAGGGCCGGGACAGGGTCCTTAGGCAATCAGCCCCAGCATTTT.

V and J are TRBV18 and TRBJ1-3; D is ambiguous. In germline, CDR1 is KGHSH, CDR2 LQKENI. The CDR3 is made up of 16 amino acids. Trimming stripped 6 bases from V and 4 bases from J, with 19 bases between. CDR3 sequence: CASSLRSGREGNTIYF. The CDR3 nucleotides are TGTGCCAGCTCTCTGAGATCCGGGCGGGAAGGAAACACCATATATTTT.

The rearrangement joins TRBV9 to TRBJ1-1; TRBD1 agrees at 8 bases. With 0 bases clipped from V and 4 bases from J, the junction kept 11 bases outside the gene matches. In germline, CDR1 is SGDLS, CDR2 YYNGEE. CDR3 length: 17 amino acids. The chain's CDR3 is CASSVDVQGAFSTEAFF. The CDR3 region has the DNA TGTGCCAGCAGCGTAGATGTCCAGGGGGCTTTTAGCACTGAAGCTTTCTTT. Full variable domain (rest looked up from reference TRBV9 and TRBJ1-1): DSGVTQTPKHLITATGQRVTLRCSPRSGDLSVYWYQQSLDQGLQFLIQYYNGEERAKGNILERFSAQQFPDLHSELNLSSLELGDSALYFCASSVDVQGAFSTEAFFGQGTRLTVV.

This clone was seen a handful of times. The chain recombines TRBV6-5 with TRBJ1-6; 9 bases agree with TRBD1. The germline gives CDR1 MNHEY, CDR2 SVGAGI. The length of the CDR3 is 14 residues. V lost 6 bases, J lost 10 bases, and 7 bases stayed unmatched. The CDR3 spells CASRPGQGTSPLHF. The CDR3 DNA reads TGTGCCAGCAGACCGGGACAGGGAACCTCACCCCTCCACTTT.

For this clone: Additional DNA sequences in this sample encode the identical CDR3. The CDR3 loop reads CASSLEGASGSYEQYF. The CDR3 DNA reads TGTGCCAGCAGCTTAGAGGGCGCTAGCGGGAGCTACGAGCAGTACTTC. The V and J genes are TRBV7-3 and TRBJ2-7; 10 bases align to TRBD2. The CDR3 totals 16 residues. The ends lost 2 bases at V and 3 bases at J; junction bases unmatched: 7. Germline-derived CDR1 and CDR2 are SGHTA and FQGTGA.

The chain has TRBV7-2 and TRBJ2-3, with a tentative D call TRBD2 (6 bases). The CDR3 runs 14 residues. The germline V gene has CDR1 SGHTA and CDR2 FQGNSA. Trimming left V 5 bases short and J 4 bases short, with 13 bases between. The CDR3 sequence is CASSQALASDTQYF. CDR3 DNA: TGTGCCAGCAGCCAGGCGCTAGCGTCAGATACGCAGTATTTT.